The sequence of this T cell receptor beta chain was determined in a study of radiotherapy plus CTLA-4 blockade in lung cancer. There are 13 residues in the CDR3. Germline V gene sequence: CDR1 KGHSH, CDR2 LQKENI. Trimming removed 3 bases from V and 9 bases from J; junction bases left unmatched: 5. Method: immunoSEQ multiplex PCR; TCRdb's copy keeps in-frame clones and lacks some. The table lists tens of thousands of clones, approximately 62% of them singletons. Material: peripheral blood, obtained from a patient treated with radiotherapy plus ipilimumab. The TCR sequence derives from a human donor with non-small cell lung cancer who had a partial response to radiotherapy plus ipilimumab. V is TRBV18 and J is TRBJ2-1; 7 bases match TRBD2. The CDR3 reads CASSPTGLSEQFF. The CDR3 nucleotides read TGTGCCAGCTCACCTACGGGACTAAGTGAGCAGTTCTTC.